The 25 T cell receptor beta chains reported below all come from one sample, sequenced in a study of cytomegalovirus exposure and HLA in healthy donors. Both 60 Vbeta primers and 13 Jbeta primers went into the PCR. Produced via immunoSEQ multiplex PCR; TCRdb's table is partial and in-frame only. The sample shows 170,000 or so clones, around 80% of them seen only once. The specimen sequenced was PBMCs. The receptors were sampled from a male donor in good health and CMV-seropositive.

This clone was detected only once. The chain recombines TRBV29-1 with TRBJ2-3, with TRBD2 identical over 8 bases. The germline CDR1 and CDR2 sequences are SQVTM and ANQGSEA. The length of the CDR3 is 18 residues. Trimming at V came to 3 bases and at J to 2 bases, leaving 16 bases not matched to a gene. The CDR3 sequence: CSVERVLGAGRVTDTQYF. In DNA, the CDR3 is TGCAGCGTTGAGAGGGTCCTCGGAGCCGGGAGGGTCACAGATACGCAGTATTTT.

This chain connects TRBV5-6 to TRBJ2-3; possible D gene TRBD2, 5 bases. This CDR3 comprises 13 residues. V lost 2 bases and J 6 bases, leaving 10 bases between the germline ends. CDR1 and CDR2 (germline): SGHDT, YYEEEE. The CDR3 spells CASSFSGRDTQYF. The DNA for the CDR3 is TGTGCCAGCAGCTTCTCGGGAAGGGATACGCAGTATTTT. Drawing the rest from reference TRBV5-6 and TRBJ2-3, the complete variable domain is DAGVTQSPTHLIKTRGQQVTLRCSPKSGHDTVSWYQQALGQGPQFIFQYYEEEERQRGNFPDRFSGHQFPNYSSELNVNALLLGDSALYLCASSFSGRDTQYFGPGTRLTVL.

This clone came up once. The rearrangement uses TRBV6-6 and TRBJ1-2, with 7 bases matching TRBD1. CDR1 MNHNY and CDR2 SVGAGI come from the germline V gene (reference sequence). This CDR3 spans 14 amino acids. V lost 11 bases and J lost 5; bases outside the gene matches: 14. This CDR3 reads CAGTSRTGYYGYTF. Here the CDR3 DNA reads TGTGCCGGAACCTCCCGGACAGGCTATTATGGCTACACCTTC.

The chain is built from TRBV27 and TRBJ1-1; D is uncertain. From germline, CDR1 is MNHEY and CDR2 SMNVEV (reference sequence). CDR3 length: 14 amino acids. V was cut by 1 base and J by 1 base, with 7 bases left in between. The CDR3 sequence: CASSLYQQNTEAFF. CDR3 nucleotides: TGTGCCAGCAGTTTATATCAACAGAACACTGAAGCTTTCTTT.

The chain uses TRBV19 and TRBJ1-1, with a weak D call TRBD1 (5 bases). CDR1 is LNHDA, CDR2 SQIVND, per germline (reference sequence). CDR3 length equals 14 residues. The V and J ends lost 3 bases and 2 bases respectively, with 10 bases between them. The CDR3 here is CASSMGRANTEAFF. CDR3 nucleotides: TGTGCCAGTAGTATGGGCAGGGCAAACACTGAAGCTTTCTTT.

The chain couples TRBV13 to TRBJ1-1; a possible D gene is TRBD1 (5 bases). V lost 1 base and J lost 10, with 10 bases in between. Germline assignment: CDR1 PRHDT and CDR2 FYEKMQ (reference sequence). This CDR3 is built from 12 residues. In DNA, the CDR3 is TGTGCCAGCAGCTTAGTGGGGGAGGGAGCTTTCTTT. As protein: CASSLVGEGAFF.

V usage is TRBV5-5 and J usage is TRBJ2-1; no clear D. Germline CDR1 and CDR2: SGHKS and YYEKEE (reference sequence). V was cut by 4 bases and J by 10 bases, with 3 bases left in between. This CDR3 is built from 9 residues. In nucleotides, the CDR3 is TGTGCCAGCAGCCTCGAGCAGTTCTTC. Translating it yields CASSLEQFF.

This rearrangement joins TRBV7-6 to TRBJ2-7, with D possibly being TRBD2 (5 bases). V gave up 4 bases and J gave up 6 bases, with 19 bases separating them. The CDR3 spans 15 residues. Germline CDR1 and CDR2: SGHVS and FNYEAQ. The CDR3 nucleotides are TGTGCCAGCAGCTCGGACTCGTTTGGGCTGGGCGAGCAGTACTTC. Translating it yields CASSSDSFGLGEQYF.

V is TRBV2 and J is TRBJ1-1, with TRBD1 as a possible D gene (5 bases). The germline V and J ends were trimmed by 10 bases and 0 bases, with 21 bases remaining between them. The CDR3 is made up of 16 amino acids. Germline-derived CDR1 and CDR2 are SNHLY and FYNNEI. The CDR3 DNA reads as TGTGCCACCGCCCCCCCGCGGGGGGGGATGAACACTGAAGCTTTCTTT. Translating it yields CATAPPRGGMNTEAFF.

The rearrangement uses TRBV9 and TRBJ1-4; D ambiguous. V was cut by 4 bases and J by 8 bases, with 18 bases left in between. CDR3 length: 15 amino acids. Germline lookup yields CDR1 SGDLS and CDR2 YYNGEE. The CDR3 loop reads CASSLSGAPGEKLFF. The CDR3 nucleotides read TGTGCCAGCAGCCTCTCGGGCGCACCGGGGGAAAAACTGTTTTTT. The variable domain in full, with the rest retrieved from reference TRBV9 and TRBJ1-4, is DSGVTQTPKHLITATGQRVTLRCSPRSGDLSVYWYQQSLDQGLQFLIQYYNGEERAKGNILERFSAQQFPDLHSELNLSSLELGDSALYFCASSLSGAPGEKLFFGSGTQLSVL.

The chain has TRBV6-4 and TRBJ1-1; no firm D call. With 3 bases removed from V and 1 base from J, the gap between germline ends came to 6 bases. The CDR3 has 13 residues. Germline V gene lookup returns CDR1 MRHNA and CDR2 SNTAGT. The chain's CDR3 is CASSEGRNTEAFF. For the CDR3, the DNA is TGTGCCAGCAGTGAGGGCAGGAACACTGAAGCTTTCTTT.

The chain couples TRBV10-3 to TRBJ1-2; 7 nucleotides agree with TRBD1. Germline trimming cut 6 bases from V and 8 bases from J; bases unmatched to any gene: 6. Germline loops: CDR1 ENHRY, CDR2 SYGVKD. There are 12 residues in the CDR3. CDR3 residues: CAISRQGEGYTF. The CDR3 coding sequence is TGTGCCATCAGCCGGCAGGGGGAGGGCTACACCTTC.

The chain links TRBV28 to TRBJ1-4, with 8 positions matching TRBD1. With 6 bases clipped from V and 8 bases from J, the junction kept 11 bases outside the gene matches. Looked up from germline, CDR1 is MDHEN and CDR2 is SYDVKM. The CDR3 covers 15 residues. The CDR3 nucleotides are TGTGCCAGCAGAACAACGGACAGGGCCGAGGAAAAACTGTTTTTT. Translation gives CASRTTDRAEEKLFF.

This chain links TRBV4-1 with TRBJ2-3; 7 bases are shared with TRBD1. The germline CDR1 and CDR2 sequences are MGHRA and YSYEKL. Trimming removed 1 base from V and 4 bases from J; junction bases left unmatched: 11. This CDR3 is built from 17 residues. CDR3 nucleotides: TGCGCCAGCAGCCAAGCCGAGACAGGGTTCTATGCAGATACGCAGTATTTT. This encodes CASSQAETGFYADTQYF.

The chain is built from TRBV4-2 and TRBJ1-1; 10 bases map to TRBD1. The junction had 4 bases not matched to a gene; V was cut back by 3 bases and J by 3 bases. CDR1 LGHNA and CDR2 YNFKEQ come from the germline V gene. The CDR3 has 15 residues. The CDR3 loop reads CASSQDRGDYTEAFF. In DNA form, the CDR3 reads TGTGCCAGCAGCCAGGACAGGGGGGATTACACTGAAGCTTTCTTT.

The CDR3 spells CAWEVNTEAFF. The CDR3, as DNA: TGTGCCTGGGAGGTGAACACTGAAGCTTTCTTT. The V and J genes are TRBV30 and TRBJ1-1; no clear D. Between the trimmed V and J ends, which lost 5 bases and 0 bases, there was a span of 4 bases. This CDR3 comprises 11 residues. From germline, CDR1 is GTSNPN and CDR2 SVGIG (reference sequence).

The J gene is TRBJ1-5, the V gene TRBV19, with D tentatively TRBD1 (6 bases). CDR3 length equals 17 residues. In germline, CDR1 is LNHDA, CDR2 SQIVND (reference sequence). Between the trimmed V and J ends, which lost 5 bases and 2 bases, there was a span of 19 bases. CDR3 amino acids: CASSPTRGGPGNQPQHF. CDR3 nucleotide sequence: TGTGCCAGTAGTCCAACCCGGGGGGGGCCGGGCAATCAGCCCCAGCATTTT.

This rearrangement joins TRBV5-1 to TRBJ1-5, with D possibly TRBD1 on 5 matching bases. V was clipped by 0 bases and J by 1 base, with 11 bases between them. The germline V gene encodes CDR1 SGHRS and CDR2 YFSETQ. The CDR3 totals 16 residues. CDR3 region: CASSLGLGGSNQPQHF. The CDR3 bases are TGCGCCAGCAGCTTGGGGTTGGGGGGGAGCAATCAGCCCCAGCATTTT.

This sequence joins TRBV6-5 and TRBJ1-4; weak D call: TRBD1 (6 bases). CDR3 size: 13 residues. With 2 bases removed from V and 7 bases from J, the gap between germline ends came to 8 bases. CDR1 MNHEY and CDR2 SVGAGI come from the germline V gene. The CDR3 DNA is TGTGCCAGCAGTTACCAAGGGGGTGAAAAACTGTTTTTT. Translated: CASSYQGGEKLFF.

This chain joins TRBV27 and TRBJ2-5; TRBD2 matches 7 bases. The J call is uncertain, as TRBJ2-7 better fits the DNA end. Germline CDR1 reads MNHEY; CDR2 reads SMNVEV (reference sequence). There are 14 residues in the CDR3. In DNA form, the CDR3 reads TGTGCCAGCAGTCCCCTAGTGGGAGGGTACGAGCAGTACTTC. This codes for CASSPLVGGYEQYF.

The rearrangement uses TRBV2 and TRBJ2-7; TRBD2 matches at 11 bases. V lost 7 bases, J lost 3 bases, and 11 bases stayed unmatched. Germline CDR1 is SNHLY and CDR2 is FYNNEI. There are 16 residues in the CDR3. CDR3 sequence: CASTGPLAGGGYEQYF. The CDR3 bases are TGTGCCAGCACAGGTCCCCTAGCGGGAGGAGGCTACGAGCAGTACTTC.

The sample holds a few counts of this clone. The J gene is TRBJ1-2, the V gene TRBV4-3, with TRBD1 matching 8 bases. V was clipped by 0 bases and J by 5 bases; unmatched bases: 5. The length of the CDR3 is 15 residues. Germline lookup yields CDR1 LGHNA and CDR2 YSLEER. This chain's CDR3 is CASSQEEGQEYGYTF. The CDR3 nucleotides are TGCGCCAGCAGCCAAGAGGAGGGACAGGAGTATGGCTACACCTTC.

The genes are TRBV30 and TRBJ2-3; tentative D call: TRBD2 (6 bases). Looked up from germline, CDR1 is GTSNPN and CDR2 is SVGIG (reference sequence). V was shortened by 5 bases and J by 2 bases, with 17 bases between the two germline ends. The CDR3 is 15 residues long. The CDR3 loop reads CAWSGDRQPTDTQYF. The CDR3 bases are TGTGCCTGGTCGGGGGACCGGCAACCCACAGATACGCAGTATTTT.

The chain employs TRBV7-8 and TRBJ1-4; 8 positions match TRBD1. Germline V gene data show CDR1 as SGHVS and CDR2 as FQNEAQ. V lost 4 bases and J lost 5; bases outside the gene matches: 3. This CDR3 spans 14 amino acids. The CDR3 is CASSSDRANEKLFF. The CDR3 DNA reads as TGTGCCAGCAGCTCGGACAGGGCGAATGAAAAACTGTTTTTT.

Only a few counts were recorded for this clone. The chain links TRBV2 to TRBJ2-1, with no clear D. V lost 1 base and J 6 bases, leaving 7 bases between the germline ends. Germline-derived CDR1 and CDR2 are SNHLY and FYNNEI. The CDR3 sequence is 13 residues long. CDR3 bases: TGTGCCAGCAGTGAAGGTACTCTCAATGAGCAGTTCTTC. Translation gives CASSEGTLNEQFF.